A single sample is the source of the 17 T cell receptor beta chains below, sequenced in a study of blood T cell repertoires in COVID-19 (dated by TCRdb to the early 2020s). The protocol used for the library was the immunoSEQ multiplex PCR assay. In its TCRdb copy, this immuneACCESS table keeps in-frame sequences only and misses some clones. Where compared with another copy, unresolved V genes explain less than half of these, and the others have no known cause. The sample table records 81,000 or so clones; about 82% of these occur just once. The top ten clones comprise approximately 8% of the sample. What was sequenced was peripheral blood. The receptor set was obtained from a man aged 50 to 60 with active COVID-19.

This chain connects TRBV2 to TRBJ2-3, with 7 bases aligning to TRBD2. CDR3 length: 16 amino acids. After removal of 6 bases from V and 5 bases from J, the junction contained 14 bases not matched to a gene. The germline gives CDR1 SNHLY, CDR2 FYNNEI. DNA for the CDR3: TGTGCCAGCAGCCTCCTTATGGCGGGAGTGGAAGATACGCAGTATTTT. It specifies CASSLLMAGVEDTQYF.

This chain joins TRBV20-1 and TRBJ1-2; unclear D gene. This CDR3 region has 11 residues. Germline V gene data show CDR1 as DFQATT and CDR2 as SNEGSKA (reference sequence). Trimming shortened V by 8 bases and J by 6 bases, and 13 bases separated the two germline ends. The CDR3 here is CSPQRPDGYTF. In DNA, the CDR3 is TGCAGTCCTCAGCGGCCCGATGGCTACACCTTC.

The chain combines TRBV4-2 with TRBJ2-1; 11 bases match TRBD1. Trimming cost V 4 bases and J 9 bases; bases outside gene matches: 5. The CDR3 extends over 14 amino acids. Germline CDR1 LGHNA, CDR2 YNFKEQ. The CDR3 DNA is TGTGCCAGCAGCCTTGGGACAGGGGGAGGTGAGCAGTTCTTC. It is translated as CASSLGTGGGEQFF.

The chain carries TRBV28 and TRBJ2-7; TRBD1 matches at 7 bases. This CDR3 contains 15 residues. CDR1 is MDHEN, CDR2 SYDVKM, per germline. Trimming cost V 2 bases and J 7 bases; bases outside gene matches: 11. CDR3 sequence reads: CASSLVYRGGEEQYF. DNA of the CDR3: TGTGCCAGCAGTTTAGTCTACAGGGGTGGTGAGGAGCAGTACTTC.

V usage is TRBV3-1 (or the pseudogene TRBV3-2) and J usage is TRBJ1-1, with D possibly matching TRBD1 (6 bases). Trimming pared 4 bases from V and 7 bases from J, leaving 13 bases between. There are 13 residues in the CDR3. CDR1 is LGHDT and CDR2 is YNNKEL in the germline V gene (reference sequence). The CDR3 region has the DNA TGTGCCAGCAGCCCCGAATCAGGGGTTGAAGCTTTCTTT. Translated: CASSPESGVEAFF.

The sample holds a few counts of this clone. The chain is built from TRBV7-8 and TRBJ2-3; the D gene is possibly TRBD2 (6 bases). This CDR3 comprises 18 residues. The V and J ends lost 0 bases and 4 bases respectively, with 20 bases between them. CDR1 SGHVS and CDR2 FQNEAQ come from the germline V gene. CDR3 region: CASSLAQVAIGSSDTQYF. The CDR3 bases are TGTGCCAGCAGCTTAGCGCAGGTGGCGATCGGGAGCTCAGATACGCAGTATTTT.

The V call is TRBV5-5, the J call TRBJ1-3; the D gene is possibly TRBD1 (6 bases). This CDR3 region has 15 residues. V lost 4 bases and J 4 bases, leaving 15 bases between the germline ends. Germline lookup yields CDR1 SGHKS and CDR2 YYEKEE (reference sequence). The CDR3 nucleotides read TGTGCCAGCAGCCCAGGACAGATCAGCGGAAACACCATATATTTT. Its translation is CASSPGQISGNTIYF.

The chain couples TRBV10-3 to TRBJ1-2; D is unresolved. The V gene lost 2 bases and the J gene lost 5 bases, with 15 bases spanning the gap. The CDR3 sequence is 15 residues long. In germline, CDR1 is ENHRY, CDR2 SYGVKD. This CDR3 is CAISEDRRGFYGYTF. In nucleotides, the CDR3 is TGTGCCATCAGTGAGGACCGCCGCGGTTTTTATGGCTACACCTTC.

The CDR3 bases are TGTGCCAGCAGCCTCCAACCAGGGACACCCGCCGGGGAGCTGTTTTTT. Translating it yields CASSLQPGTPAGELFF. The chain has TRBV9 and TRBJ2-2, with a possible D match to TRBD1 (6 bases). Trimming took off 4 bases at V and 6 bases at J, with 19 bases between the two ends. This CDR3 comprises 16 residues. Per germline, CDR1 SGDLS and CDR2 YYNGEE.

The chain combines TRBV11-3 with TRBJ2-5; D is possibly TRBD1 (5 bases). This CDR3 spans 14 amino acids. Between the trimmed V and J ends, which lost 1 base and 3 bases, there was a span of 9 bases. CDR1 and CDR2 from the germline V gene are SGHNT and YENEEA. Here the CDR3 reads CASSLGFREETQYF. CDR3 DNA: TGTGCCAGCAGCTTAGGATTCAGGGAAGAGACCCAGTACTTC.

This clone was observed a handful of times. This rearrangement joins TRBV19 to TRBJ1-5; D might be TRBD1 (6 bases). CDR1 is LNHDA and CDR2 is SQIVND in the germline V gene (reference sequence). V gave up 3 bases and J gave up 7 bases, with 16 bases separating them. The CDR3 is 15 residues long. The CDR3 bases are TGTGCCAGTAGTATTAGCATGGCGGGGGCACAGCCCCAGCATTTT. Amino acids: CASSISMAGAQPQHF.

V usage is TRBV18 and J usage is TRBJ2-3, with 7 bases lining up with TRBD2. CDR1 KGHSH and CDR2 LQKENI come from the germline V gene. The CDR3 loop spans 16 amino acids. V shed 0 bases, J shed 4 bases, and the junction held 7 bases outside the gene matches. CDR3 sequence: CASSPPGAAGADTQYF. In DNA form, the CDR3 reads TGTGCCAGCTCACCACCCGGGGCGGCGGGAGCAGATACGCAGTATTTT.

This chain uses TRBV14 with TRBJ2-7; 7 bases match TRBD1. Trimming took 4 bases from V and 2 from J; bases not matched to a gene: 5. This CDR3 is built from 14 residues. Germline CDR1 is SGHDN and CDR2 is FVKESK. The CDR3 nucleotides read TGTGCCAGCAGCCCAGGTACAGGGGCCTACGAGCAGTACTTC. It is translated as CASSPGTGAYEQYF.

The chain has TRBV11-3 and TRBJ2-7; TRBD2 might be the D (6 bases). With 3 bases removed from V and 6 bases from J, the gap between germline ends came to 12 bases. The CDR3 has 13 amino acids. Per germline, CDR1 SGHNT and CDR2 YENEEA. Here the CDR3 DNA reads TGTGCCAGCAGCTTGGGCGGGGATGTCGAGCAGTACTTC. Its protein is CASSLGGDVEQYF.

The chain joins TRBV9 to TRBJ1-2; 7 bases line up with TRBD1. The CDR3 contains 15 residues. Germline assignment: CDR1 SGDLS and CDR2 YYNGEE. J was trimmed by 2 bases and V by 4 bases; bases with no gene match: 8. Here the CDR3 DNA reads TGTGCCAGCAGCACCTTGACAGGGACCAACTATGGCTACACCTTC. It encodes CASSTLTGTNYGYTF.

J is TRBJ1-3 and V is TRBV15; D remains ambiguous. Trimming left V 1 base short and J 0 bases short, with 10 bases between. This CDR3 is 16 amino acids long. Looked up from germline, CDR1 is LNHNV and CDR2 is YYDKDF (reference sequence). The CDR3: CATSRVSRSSGNTIYF. The CDR3 bases are TGTGCCACCAGCAGAGTTTCACGTAGCTCTGGAAACACCATATATTTT.

The V call is TRBV6-2 or TRBV6-3, the J call TRBJ2-7; TRBD1 matches at 9 bases. Germline V gives CDR1 MNHEY, CDR2 SVGEGT. The V segment lost 5 bases and the J segment 1 base; nucleotides outside the gene matches: 3. The CDR3 totals 14 residues. The CDR3 bases are TGTGCCAGCAGTCACGGGACAGGGTCCTACGAGCAGTACTTC. Translating it yields CASSHGTGSYEQYF.